Below are 3 T cell receptor gamma chains sequenced from a single sample in a study of Vδ1+ human thymocytes. Their specific antigens are unknown. Extracted RNA was reverse transcribed into cDNA. Pooled V-gene forward primers with one constant-region reverse primer generated the CDR3 amplicons by multiplex PCR. TCRdb reanalyzed the multiplex PCR reads using CATT. The top ten clones hold 1.9% of a sample with about 6,500 gamma-chain clones, 42% of them seen once. Study results and caveats: Thymic TRG and TRD repertoires appeared highly polyclonal, with Gaussian CDR3 length distributions.

Sequenced material: Vdelta1+ gamma-delta thymocytes from the thymus. The subset was: FACS-sorted CD3+ TCRalphabeta- TCRVdelta1+ TCRVdelta2- thymocytes. These receptors originate from a boy younger than two who had congenital heart surgery.

As for this clone: Sequence at one end of the junction differs from germline and may be a read error. The chain recombines TRGV9 with TRGJ1 or TRGJ2. Per germline, CDR1 GITISATS and CDR2 ISYDGTV (reference sequence). This CDR3 is built from 12 residues. For the CDR3, the DNA is TGTGCCTTGTGGGAGGTGGATTATAAGAACCTCTTT. It yields the protein CALWEVDYKNLF.

The chain joins TRGV9 to TRGJP2. TCRdb offers no J gene call, so here the DNA was matched to germline to obtain one. V was clipped by 2 bases and J by 2 bases; unmatched bases: 5. Germline loops: CDR1 GITISATS, CDR2 ISYDGTV (reference sequence). CDR3 length equals 15 residues. The CDR3 loop reads CALWEAQSSDWIKTF. The CDR3 DNA reads TGTGCCTTGTGGGAGGCACAGAGTAGTGATTGGATCAAGACGTTT.

This clone has more than one count but fewer than ten. V and J are TRGV9 and TRGJ1 or TRGJ2. The J segment lost 1 base and the V segment lost 3 bases, leaving 3 bases of the junction unmatched. The CDR3 spans 13 residues. CDR1 is GITISATS, CDR2 ISYDGTV, per germline (reference sequence). DNA for the CDR3: TGTGCCTTGTGGGAGCCAAATTATTATAAGAAACTCTTT. Its protein product is CALWEPNYYKKLF.